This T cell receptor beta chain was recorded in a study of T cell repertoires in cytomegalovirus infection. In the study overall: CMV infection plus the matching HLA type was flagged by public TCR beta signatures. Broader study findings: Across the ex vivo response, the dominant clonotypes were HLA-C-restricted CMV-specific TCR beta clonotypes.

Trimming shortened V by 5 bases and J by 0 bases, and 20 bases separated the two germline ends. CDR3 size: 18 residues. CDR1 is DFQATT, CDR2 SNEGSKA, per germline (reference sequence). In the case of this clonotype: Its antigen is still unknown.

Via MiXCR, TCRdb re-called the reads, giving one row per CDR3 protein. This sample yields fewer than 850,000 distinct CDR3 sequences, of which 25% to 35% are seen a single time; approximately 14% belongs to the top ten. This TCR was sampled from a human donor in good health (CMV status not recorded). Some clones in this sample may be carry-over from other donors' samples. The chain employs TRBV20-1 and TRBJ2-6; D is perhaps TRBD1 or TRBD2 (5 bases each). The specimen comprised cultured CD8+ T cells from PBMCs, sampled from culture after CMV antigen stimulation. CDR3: CSAPRKGPMSSGANVLTF. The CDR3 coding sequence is TGCAGTGCTCCCCGAAAGGGACCGATGAGCTCTGGGGCCAACGTCCTGACTTTC.